The entry that follows covers one T cell receptor beta chain sequence. As yet, its antigen is unknown. The primer mix had 60 Vbeta and 13 Jbeta primers. Assay used: immunoSEQ multiplex PCR; TCRdb lists only in-frame clones, some missing. In the table there are 250,000 to 350,000 clones, about nine tenths of which are singletons. The data originate from a study of cytomegalovirus exposure and HLA in healthy donors. Study-wide results and limits: In a later analysis, DRB1 alleles had the most associated TCRs; HLA-C alleles the fewest.

From germline, CDR1 is ENHRY and CDR2 SYGVKD. The CDR3 is 13 residues long. The J segment lost 9 bases and the V segment lost 4 bases, leaving 5 bases of the junction unmatched. This receptor was identified in a man aged 40-49 years in good health and CMV-seropositive. The chain uses TRBV10-3 and TRBJ1-1, with TRBD1 matching over 10 bases. The sample comprised PBMCs. The CDR3 sequence is CAISGDRGSQAFF. CDR3 nucleotides: TGTGCCATCAGTGGGGACAGGGGTTCCCAAGCTTTCTTT.